The 25 T cell receptor beta chains given below trace back to one sample, sequenced in a study of T cells in Graves' hyperthyroidism and ophthalmopathy. Researchers took RNA transcripts and amplified the TCR beta CDR3 regions from them. First-round RT-PCR targeting the TCR CDR3 was performed with the HTBI primer set. TCRdb recomputed calls from the multiplex PCR reads with MiXCR, one row per CDR3 protein. The sample has fewer than 650,000 distinct CDR3 sequences, approximately 15% seen once. The material sequenced was blood. These receptors originate from a woman in her forties with Graves' ophthalmopathy.

This clonotype was detected ten times or more. The V gene is TRBV6-2 or TRBV6-3, the J gene TRBJ1-1, with D unclear. In germline, CDR1 is MNHEY, CDR2 SVGEGT. The CDR3 consists of 15 residues. V was pared by 4 bases and J by 1 base, with 13 bases between. CDR3 coding DNA: TGTGCCAGCAGTTTGGGTCCTTCAAGGAACACTGAAGCTTTCTTT. It yields the protein CASSLGPSRNTEAFF.

The rearrangement uses TRBV18 and TRBJ1-1; possible D gene TRBD1, 5 bases. This CDR3 is 16 amino acids long. CDR1 is KGHSH, CDR2 LQKENI, per germline. V shed 2 bases and J shed 5 bases, with 18 bases lying between them. DNA of the CDR3: TGTGCCAGCTCACCATCTTCAGGGAGCATGGGGACTGAAGCTTTCTTT. Translating gives CASSPSSGSMGTEAFF.

This clonotype was counted many times. V is TRBV28 and J is TRBJ2-7, with 10 positions matching TRBD2. V lost 8 bases and J lost 5; bases outside the gene matches: 6. This CDR3 is 13 amino acids long. Germline lookup yields CDR1 MDHEN and CDR2 SYDVKM. The CDR3 sequence: CASASGRADEQYF. The CDR3 DNA sequence: TGTGCCAGCGCAAGCGGGAGGGCCGACGAGCAGTACTTC.

The chain employs TRBV27 and TRBJ2-7, with 9 nucleotides matching TRBD1. The CDR3 length is 14 residues. The germline V gene encodes CDR1 MNHEY and CDR2 SMNVEV (reference sequence). Trimming at V came to 4 bases and at J to 3 bases, leaving 4 bases not matched to a gene. The chain's CDR3 is CASSSYRGRYEQYF. DNA of the CDR3: TGTGCCAGCAGTTCGTACAGGGGGCGCTACGAGCAGTACTTC.

The chain links TRBV27 to TRBJ2-7; 10 bases are a match to TRBD1. Trimming took 10 bases from V and 9 from J; bases not matched to a gene: 18. The CDR3 extends over 15 amino acids. Germline assignment: CDR1 MNHEY and CDR2 SMNVEV (reference sequence). In nucleotides, the CDR3 is TGTGCCAACCACCGGGGGACAGGGGCCCCCCGGGGGCAGTACTTC. Protein: CANHRGTGAPRGQYF.

This clonotype was found many times. The gene calls are TRBV7-3 and TRBJ2-7, with 7 bases lining up with TRBD1. The germline CDR1 and CDR2 sequences are SGHTA and FQGTGA. V was pared by 6 bases and J by 5 bases, with 10 bases of the junction left unmatched. CDR3 length: 14 amino acids. The CDR3 region is CASSKKGAWDEQYF. The CDR3 coding sequence is TGTGCCAGCAGTAAGAAGGGGGCTTGGGACGAGCAGTACTTC.

This clonotype was recorded at least ten times. The rearrangement links TRBV4-2 to TRBJ1-2, with D possibly being TRBD1 (6 bases). V dropped 1 base and J dropped 6 bases, with 18 bases sitting between them. The germline V gene encodes CDR1 LGHNA and CDR2 YNFKEQ. This CDR3 spans 16 amino acids. In nucleotides, the CDR3 is TGTGCCAGCAGCCAAGGCCCCGACAGGACTTTTGATGGCTACACCTTC. Its translation is CASSQGPDRTFDGYTF.

This clonotype appeared many times. The chain recombines TRBV7-2 with TRBJ1-3; D unclear. Germline V CDR1 and CDR2: SGHTA, FQGNSA. The CDR3 runs to 15 residues. V was trimmed by 1 base and J by 0 bases, leaving 7 bases between them. The CDR3 region has the DNA TGTGCCAGCAGCTTAGTCGAGTTCTCTGGAAACACCATATATTTT. It encodes CASSLVEFSGNTIYF.

There are many counts of this clonotype. The chain links TRBV12-3 or TRBV12-4 to TRBJ2-7, with 8 nucleotides matching TRBD1. The CDR3 totals 16 residues. J lost 3 bases, V lost 6 bases, and 13 bases had no gene match. The CDR3 DNA follows: TGTGCCAGCAGCCCATTCGTGGGACAGGCCCTCTACGAGCAGTACTTC. It encodes CASSPFVGQALYEQYF.

This clonotype was picked up many times. V is TRBV27 and J is TRBJ2-7, with a tentative D call TRBD2 (5 bases). Germline-derived CDR1 and CDR2 are MNHEY and SMNVEV (reference sequence). The CDR3 is 12 amino acids. Trimming pared 5 bases from V and 12 bases from J, leaving 17 bases between. CDR3 bases: TGTGCCAGCAGTGAACGCAGTAGCGCACCGTACTTC. Amino acid sequence: CASSERSSAPYF.

This sequence joins TRBV4-1 and TRBJ1-5, with a weak D call TRBD1 (5 bases). The germline V and J ends were trimmed by 7 bases and 4 bases, with 14 bases remaining between them. The CDR3 consists of 14 residues. Germline values: CDR1 MGHRA, CDR2 YSYEKL. The chain's CDR3 is CASNTGGLNQPQHF. As DNA, the CDR3 is TGCGCCAGCAACACGGGGGGGTTAAATCAGCCCCAGCATTTT.

There are many counts of this clonotype. The chain combines TRBV5-1 with TRBJ2-5, with 10 bases matching TRBD2. V shed 3 bases and J 1 base; nucleotides not matched to a gene: 0. The germline gives CDR1 SGHRS, CDR2 YFSETQ. The CDR3 length is 14 residues. For the CDR3, the DNA is TGCGCCAGCAGCTGGACTAGCGGCCAAGAGACCCAGTACTTC. It codes for CASSWTSGQETQYF.

This clonotype was seen a handful of times. This chain links TRBV6-5 with TRBJ2-3, with D uncertain. Germline V CDR1 and CDR2: MNHEY, SVGAGI. The CDR3 contains 16 residues. Trimming left V 0 bases short and J 11 bases short, with 21 bases between. The CDR3 region is CASSYSGFLSRLMQYF. In DNA form, the CDR3 reads TGTGCCAGCAGTTACTCCGGCTTTTTAAGTCGTTTGATGCAGTATTTT.

A note on this clonotype: A read error may explain this, as a much larger clone is one base away. J is TRBJ2-5 and V is TRBV2; D may match TRBD1 or TRBD2 (6 bases each). Germline CDR1 SNHLY, CDR2 FYNNEI. The CDR3 extends over 11 amino acids. The CDR3 nucleotides are TGTGCCACCACAAGGGGGGAGACCCGGTACTTC. It specifies CATTRGETRYF. The variable domain in full, with the rest retrieved from reference TRBV2 and TRBJ2-5, is EPEVTQTPSHQVTQMGQEVILRCVPISNHLYFYWYRQILGQKVEFLVSFYNNEISEKSEIFDDQFSVERPDGSNFTLKIRSTKLEDSAMYFCATTRGETRYFGPGTRLLVL.

This clonotype has only a few counts. The chain employs TRBV19 and TRBJ2-4; 9 nucleotides match TRBD2. The CDR3 covers 17 residues. The junction had 12 bases not matched to a gene; V was cut back by 8 bases and J by 1 base. CDR1 and CDR2 from the germline V gene are LNHDA and SQIVND (reference sequence). The CDR3 DNA follows: TGTGCCAGTCAGGGACTAGCTGGCCAAAAGGCCAAAAACATTCAGTACTTC. Protein sequence: CASQGLAGQKAKNIQYF.

This clonotype was found a few times. The chain uses TRBV28 and TRBJ2-2, with no clear D. This CDR3 region has 13 residues. V was trimmed by 3 bases and J by 3 bases, leaving 5 bases between them. CDR1 and CDR2 from the germline V gene are MDHEN and SYDVKM. The CDR3 spells CASSFYYTGELFF. The CDR3 DNA sequence: TGTGCCAGCAGTTTTTACTACACCGGGGAGCTGTTTTTT.

The rearrangement uses TRBV24-1 and TRBJ1-2, with 7 positions matching TRBD1. The CDR3 contains 13 residues. Trimming at V came to 4 bases and at J to 7 bases, leaving 5 bases not matched to a gene. Looked up from germline, CDR1 is KGHDR and CDR2 is SFDVKD. The CDR3 protein is CATSDRQGAGYTF. The CDR3 DNA sequence: TGTGCCACCAGTGACAGACAGGGAGCTGGCTACACCTTC.

The V call is TRBV15, the J call TRBJ2-2; TRBD1 aligns across 8 bases. This CDR3 has 17 amino acids. V was pared by 4 bases and J by 0 bases, with 7 bases of the junction left unmatched. The germline V gene encodes CDR1 LNHNV and CDR2 YYDKDF (reference sequence). The DNA for the CDR3 is TGTGCCACCAGCATTTTCAGGGGGCCCGCGAACACCGGGGAGCTGTTTTTT. Its protein product is CATSIFRGPANTGELFF.

Many counts were recorded for this clonotype. The V call is TRBV27, the J call TRBJ2-4; D is perhaps TRBD2 (6 bases). Trimming removed 3 bases from V and 0 bases from J, with 12 bases in between. CDR1 is MNHEY and CDR2 is SMNVEV in the germline V gene (reference sequence). CDR3 length: 16 residues. CDR3 bases: TGTGCCAGCAGTTTCCTGGGAGCGGGAGCCAAAAACATTCAGTACTTC. This codes for CASSFLGAGAKNIQYF.

This clonotype was recorded at least ten times. This chain uses TRBV30 with TRBJ1-5; D remains unclear. Germline V gene sequence: CDR1 GTSNPN, CDR2 SVGIG (reference sequence). V was clipped by 1 base and J by 9 bases, with 7 bases between them. The CDR3 is 11 amino acids. The CDR3 coding sequence is TGTGCCTGGAGTGGAGGTGGGCCCCAGCATTTT. As protein: CAWSGGGPQHF.

This clonotype was seen at least ten times. The chain joins TRBV14 to TRBJ2-3; 8 nucleotides agree with TRBD2. The trim removed 0 bases at V and 0 bases at J, leaving 11 bases unmatched. The V gene's germline CDR1 is SGHDN and CDR2 FVKESK. This CDR3 contains 19 residues. Here the CDR3 DNA reads TGTGCCAGCAGCCAAGACAGCGGGAGTCCTTCTCTTAGCACAGATACGCAGTATTTT. Its translation is CASSQDSGSPSLSTDTQYF. Combining the CDR3 with reference TRBV14 and TRBJ2-3 gives the whole variable domain EAGVTQFPSHSVIEKGQTVTLRCDPISGHDNLYWYRRVMGKEIKFLLHFVKESKQDESGMPNNRFLAERTGGTYSTLKVQPAELEDSGVYFCASSQDSGSPSLSTDTQYFGPGTRLTVL.

This clonotype has at least ten counts. The chain combines TRBV12-5 with TRBJ1-5, with D perhaps TRBD1 (6 bases). The CDR3 contains 19 residues. Trimming removed 0 bases from V and 2 bases from J, with 20 bases in between. The V gene's germline CDR1 is LGHNT and CDR2 FRNRAP. The DNA for the CDR3 is TGTGCTAGTGGTTTGGTACTCGGGTTCGGGACATGGGGCAATCAGCCCCAGCATTTT. Protein sequence: CASGLVLGFGTWGNQPQHF.

This clonotype was recorded only once. The chain recombines TRBV20-1 with TRBJ2-2; TRBD1 matches at 9 bases. CDR1 is DFQATT, CDR2 SNEGSKA, per germline (reference sequence). The CDR3 extends over 19 amino acids. The trim removed 0 bases at V and 1 base at J, leaving 12 bases unmatched. The CDR3 sequence: CSAREFAATGGQNTGELFF. DNA for the CDR3: TGCAGTGCTAGAGAATTTGCCGCGACAGGGGGGCAGAACACCGGGGAGCTGTTTTTT.

In this sample, this clonotype turned up many times. V gene TRBV14 combines with J gene TRBJ1-3; no clear D gene. This CDR3 is 12 amino acids long. Germline CDR1 reads SGHDN; CDR2 reads FVKESK. Trimming cost V 0 bases and J 8 bases, with 5 bases left between them. The DNA of the CDR3 is TGTGCCAGCAGCCAAGACCGCGACACCATATATTTT. Protein sequence: CASSQDRDTIYF.

The V gene is TRBV7-8, the J gene TRBJ2-7; 7 nucleotides line up with TRBD1. This CDR3 spans 14 amino acids. Germline values: CDR1 SGHVS, CDR2 FQNEAQ. The V and J ends lost 5 bases and 3 bases, in that order; junction bases with no gene match: 7. The CDR3 loop reads CASSPGQANYEQYF. The CDR3 bases are TGTGCCAGCAGCCCCGGACAGGCAAACTACGAGCAGTACTTC.